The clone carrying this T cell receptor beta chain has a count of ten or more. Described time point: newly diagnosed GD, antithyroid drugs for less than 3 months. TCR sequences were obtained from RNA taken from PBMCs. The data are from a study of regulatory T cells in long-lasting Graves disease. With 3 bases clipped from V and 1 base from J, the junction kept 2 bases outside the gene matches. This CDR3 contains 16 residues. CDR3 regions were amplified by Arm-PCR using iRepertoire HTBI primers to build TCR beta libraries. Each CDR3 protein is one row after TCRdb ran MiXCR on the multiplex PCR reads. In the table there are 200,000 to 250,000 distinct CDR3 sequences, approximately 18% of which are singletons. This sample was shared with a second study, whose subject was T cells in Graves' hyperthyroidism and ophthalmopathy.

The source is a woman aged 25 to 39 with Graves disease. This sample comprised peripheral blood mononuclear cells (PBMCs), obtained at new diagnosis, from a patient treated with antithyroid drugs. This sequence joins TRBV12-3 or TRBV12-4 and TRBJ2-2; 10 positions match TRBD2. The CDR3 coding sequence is TGTGCCAGCAGTTTTCGGACTAGCGGGAACACCGGGGAGCTGTTTTTT. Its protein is CASSFRTSGNTGELFF.